These T cell receptor beta chains were read from a single sample in a study of cytomegalovirus exposure and HLA in healthy donors. TCRdb's copy holds only in-frame clones and misses some; the assay was immunoSEQ multiplex PCR. In the table there are more than 95,000 clones, roughly a tenth of which are singletons. Material for sequencing was PBMCs. Every receptor here comes from a woman in her late teens or twenties in good health and CMV-seropositive. Both conserved end residues are part of each CDR3. D genes are given only for firm matches. Rows give clone size only sometimes, using once, few, many, or a class for an expanded clone.

d_gene	abundance	v_gene	j_gene	CDR3aa	CDR3nt
TRBD2	-	TRBV7-9	TRBJ2-7	CASSPQAGTSLSLPIEQYF	TGTGCCAGCAGCCCCCAGGCCGGGACTAGCCTGTCATTACCCATCGAGCAGTACTTC
-	once	TRBV18	TRBJ2-1	CASSPPLGGGPYNEQFF	TGTGCCAGCTCACCACCGCTGGGGGGAGGCCCCTACAATGAGCAGTTCTTC
TRBD1	few	TRBV28	TRBJ2-4	CASSHRDRLKNIQYF	TGTGCCAGCAGTCACCGGGACAGATTAAAGAACATTCAGTACTTC
-	-	TRBV6-1	TRBJ2-1	CASSSRVVEQFF	TGTGCCAGCAGTTCCCGGGTTGTTGAGCAGTTCTTC
TRBD2	-	TRBV2	TRBJ2-3	CASRYSGAPTDTQYF	TGTGCCAGCAGATATAGCGGGGCCCCCACAGATACGCAGTATTTT
-	few	TRBV10-3	TRBJ2-1	CAISDGSYNEQFF	TGTGCCATCAGTGATGGCAGCTACAATGAGCAGTTCTTC
TRBD1	-	TRBV7-9	TRBJ1-2	CASSRTGNYGYTF	TGTGCCAGCAGCCGGACAGGAAACTATGGCTACACCTTC
-	-	TRBV19	TRBJ1-4	CASSIVRGAANEKLFF	TGTGCCAGTAGTATAGTTCGGGGGGCTGCTAATGAAAAACTGTTTTTT
-	-	TRBV11-2	TRBJ2-5	CASRPAAGEGEETQYF	TGTGCCAGCAGACCCGCGGCAGGGGAGGGAGAAGAGACCCAGTACTTC
TRBD2	-	TRBV19	TRBJ2-2	CASSRTSGRYADTGELFF	TGTGCCAGTAGTCGGACTAGCGGGAGATATGCGGACACCGGGGAGCTGTTTTTT
-	medium-sized	TRBV5-6	TRBJ1-5	CASSRWGGTQPQHF	TGTGCCAGCAGCCGATGGGGGGGGACTCAGCCCCAGCATTTT
-	-	TRBV19	TRBJ1-2	CASSNQGWYGYTF	TGTGCCAGTAGTAATCAGGGCTGGTATGGCTACACCTTC
TRBD1	-	TRBV6-1	TRBJ2-7	CASRLSGTGVHEQYF	TGTGCCAGCAGATTGTCCGGGACAGGGGTCCACGAGCAGTACTTC
-	few	TRBV7-9	TRBJ1-1	CASSMDSTEAFF	TGTGCCAGCAGCATGGACAGCACTGAAGCTTTCTTT
-	-	TRBV6-6	TRBJ1-3	CASSYSRLSGNTIYF	TGTGCCAGCAGTTACTCGAGGCTCTCTGGAAACACCATATATTTT
-	-	TRBV5-1	TRBJ1-1	CASSLNLAGGNAEAFF	TGCGCCAGCAGCTTAAACCTTGCCGGAGGGAACGCTGAAGCTTTCTTT
TRBD2	few	TRBV7-8	TRBJ2-7	CASSSLAGGLEQYF	TGTGCCAGCAGCTCATTAGCGGGAGGGCTTGAGCAGTACTTC
-	-	TRBV7-9	TRBJ2-1	CASSLDRGNEQFF	TGTGCCAGCAGCTTAGACCGGGGCAATGAGCAGTTCTTC
-	few	TRBV7-9	TRBJ1-2	CASSQDRIGSYDYGYTF	TGTGCCAGCAGCCAAGACAGGATTGGTTCATATGACTATGGCTACACCTTC
TRBD1	-	TRBV7-9	TRBJ2-1	CASSLAGTVLRMNEQFF	TGTGCCAGCAGCTTAGCCGGGACAGTTTTGAGGATGAATGAGCAGTTCTTC
-	-	TRBV7-3	TRBJ2-7	CASSFSVERGFYYEQYF	TGTGCCAGCAGCTTCAGCGTCGAAAGAGGGTTCTACTACGAGCAGTACTTC
TRBD1	-	TRBV19	TRBJ1-1	CASSITGGGTEAFF	TGTGCCAGTAGTATTACAGGGGGCGGCACTGAAGCTTTCTTT
-	few	TRBV7-8	TRBJ2-3	CASSLGHATDTQYF	TGTGCCAGCAGCTTAGGGCACGCTACAGATACGCAGTATTTT